What follows are 20 T cell receptor beta chains derived from one specimen sequenced in a study of T cell changes during pregnancy in multiple sclerosis. Method: immunoSEQ multiplex PCR; TCRdb's copy keeps in-frame clones and lacks some. The data show approximately 100,000 clones, with approximately 90% seen just once and about 3% held by the top ten. Sequencing used peripheral blood, obtained after pregnancy. The origin of the receptors is a female donor with multiple sclerosis, enrolled in a pregnancy study.

This clone turned up a few times. This chain connects TRBV4-1 to TRBJ1-2; weak D call: TRBD1 (5 bases). Germline CDR1 is MGHRA and CDR2 is YSYEKL. The CDR3 is 15 amino acids. Trimming removed 1 base at V and 4 bases at J, with 13 bases between. The CDR3 coding sequence is TGCGCCAGCAGCCAAGTTACGACAGCCATCTATGGCTACACCTTC. Its protein is CASSQVTTAIYGYTF.

This clone appeared a single time. This chain connects TRBV5-5 to TRBJ1-3; TRBD1 agrees at 9 bases. Germline V gives CDR1 SGHKS, CDR2 YYEKEE (reference sequence). This CDR3 spans 14 amino acids. The V segment lost 3 bases and the J segment 5 bases; nucleotides outside the gene matches: 3. The CDR3 DNA reads TGTGCCAGCAGCTGGGGACAGGGTCGAAACACCATATATTTT. Translating gives CASSWGQGRNTIYF.

The chain has TRBV5-6 and TRBJ1-4; D remains ambiguous. CDR1 is SGHDT and CDR2 is YYEEEE in the germline V gene. V was clipped by 0 bases and J by 8 bases, with 11 bases between them. CDR3 length equals 14 residues. CDR3 sequence reads: CASSLGRTMEKLFF. Written as DNA, the CDR3 is TGTGCCAGCAGCTTGGGGCGTACTATGGAAAAACTGTTTTTT.

The chain carries TRBV5-1 and TRBJ1-2; D not certain. CDR3 length: 16 amino acids. Germline V gives CDR1 SGHRS, CDR2 YFSETQ. V lost 0 bases and J 4 bases, leaving 16 bases between the germline ends. CDR3 region: CASSLDGGNQVYGYTF. The DNA of the CDR3 is TGCGCCAGCAGCTTGGATGGTGGTAACCAGGTCTATGGCTACACCTTC.

The chain links TRBV5-6 to TRBJ2-5, with 8 nucleotides matching TRBD2. Germline V gives CDR1 SGHDT, CDR2 YYEEEE. V lost 4 bases, J lost 13 bases, and 18 bases stayed unmatched. This CDR3 spans 15 amino acids. CDR3 in amino acids: CASSGGGRGARFVYF. DNA of the CDR3: TGTGCCAGCAGCGGGGGTGGGCGGGGGGCCCGATTTGTGTACTTC.

The chain employs TRBV11-2 and TRBJ2-7, with D possibly being TRBD1 (6 bases). This CDR3 contains 14 residues. Between the trimmed V and J ends, which lost 5 bases and 5 bases, there was a span of 16 bases. Germline-derived CDR1 and CDR2 are SGHAT and FQNNGV. CDR3 protein: CASSPTFGGDEQYF. The CDR3 DNA reads as TGTGCCAGCAGCCCAACTTTTGGGGGCGACGAGCAGTACTTC.

This rearrangement joins TRBV11-2 to TRBJ1-1; the D is unclear. Germline CDR1 and CDR2: SGHAT and FQNNGV. The CDR3 is made up of 11 amino acids. Trimming shortened V by 5 bases and J by 6 bases, and 7 bases separated the two germline ends. Here the CDR3 reads CASSPRAEAFF. CDR3 bases: TGTGCCAGCAGCCCCCGTGCTGAAGCTTTCTTT.

The rearrangement joins TRBV7-9 to TRBJ1-5, with a tentative D call TRBD1 (5 bases). There are 15 residues in the CDR3. Germline V gene data show CDR1 as SEHNR and CDR2 as FQNEAQ (reference sequence). V lost 10 bases, J lost 4 bases, and 20 bases lay in between. The CDR3 region has the DNA TGTGCCATCGAGGGCGGGGGGGAAGGTAATCAGCCCCAGCATTTT. Protein: CAIEGGGEGNQPQHF.

This clone was observed a handful of times. The chain recombines TRBV6-4 with TRBJ2-3, with D possibly being TRBD2 (6 bases). CDR3 length equals 15 residues. Between the trimmed V and J ends, which lost 8 bases and 0 bases, there was a span of 15 bases. CDR1 is MRHNA and CDR2 is SNTAGT in the germline V gene. CDR3 bases: TGTGCCAGCTCCTCGGTTGGGGGGAGCACAGATACGCAGTATTTT. This gives the protein CASSSVGGSTDTQYF.

The rearrangement joins TRBV6-1 to TRBJ1-2; the match to TRBD1 covers 10 bases. The V gene end was trimmed by 2 bases and the J gene end by 3 bases; junction bases not matched to a gene: 6. The CDR3 loop spans 16 amino acids. Germline V gene lookup returns CDR1 MNHNS and CDR2 SASEGT. The DNA of the CDR3 is TGTGCCAGCAGTGAATGGACAGGGGGTGATTACTATGGCTACACCTTC. This codes for CASSEWTGGDYYGYTF.

This clone turned up a few times. The V call is TRBV19, the J call TRBJ1-5; 8 bases agree with TRBD1. Germline CDR1 is LNHDA and CDR2 is SQIVND (reference sequence). The CDR3 runs 15 residues. V lost 3 bases and J lost 7; bases outside the gene matches: 8. CDR3 in amino acids: CASSIWQGARQPQHF. The CDR3 nucleotides read TGTGCCAGTAGTATCTGGCAGGGGGCACGGCAGCCCCAGCATTTT.

The V gene is TRBV6-6, the J gene TRBJ1-2; possible D gene TRBD1, 6 bases. In germline, CDR1 is MNHNY, CDR2 SVGAGI (reference sequence). The CDR3 consists of 15 residues. Between the trimmed V and J ends, which lost 5 bases and 1 base, there was a span of 14 bases. CDR3 sequence: CASSDTDSNNYGYTF. In nucleotides, the CDR3 is TGTGCCAGCAGTGACACGGACAGTAATAACTATGGCTACACCTTC.

The J gene is TRBJ1-2, the V gene TRBV4-1, with a weak D call TRBD1 (5 bases). Per germline, CDR1 MGHRA and CDR2 YSYEKL. CDR3 length: 17 residues. The V and J ends lost 1 base and 2 bases respectively, with 17 bases between them. The CDR3 region is CASSQGFLDRRNYGYTF. The CDR3 DNA follows: TGCGCCAGCAGCCAAGGATTTCTTGACAGACGCAACTATGGCTACACCTTC.

The chain carries TRBV5-6 and TRBJ1-1; TRBD1 is a possible D gene (5 bases). V shed 3 bases and J shed 0 bases, with 6 bases lying between them. The CDR3 runs to 13 residues. The germline V gene encodes CDR1 SGHDT and CDR2 YYEEEE. The CDR3 spells CASSWGVNTEAFF. The CDR3 nucleotides are TGTGCCAGCAGCTGGGGGGTGAACACTGAAGCTTTCTTT.

This rearrangement joins TRBV5-1 to TRBJ2-2, with 7 bases aligning to TRBD2. The CDR3 runs 17 residues. Looked up from germline, CDR1 is SGHRS and CDR2 is YFSETQ. Trimming removed 2 bases from V and 0 bases from J; junction bases left unmatched: 7. CDR3 sequence: CASSLYASGANTGELFF. The CDR3 DNA is TGCGCCAGCAGCTTATATGCTAGCGGCGCGAACACCGGGGAGCTGTTTTTT.

The chain joins TRBV4-2 to TRBJ2-1; TRBD2 aligns across 8 bases. The CDR3 spans 19 residues. Germline lookup yields CDR1 LGHNA and CDR2 YNFKEQ. The J segment lost 0 bases and the V segment lost 3 bases, leaving 13 bases of the junction unmatched. As DNA, the CDR3 is TGTGCCAGCAGCCAGGGAGCTACTAGCGGACTAAGCTCCTACAATGAGCAGTTCTTC. Protein product: CASSQGATSGLSSYNEQFF.

J is TRBJ1-1 and V is TRBV13, with 9 nucleotides matching TRBD1. This CDR3 is 16 amino acids long. Trimming at V came to 7 bases and at J to 4 bases, leaving 13 bases not matched to a gene. The germline gives CDR1 PRHDT, CDR2 FYEKMQ (reference sequence). This CDR3 is CASTTPHRGRPTEAFF. CDR3 in DNA: TGTGCCAGCACCACTCCTCACAGGGGGCGCCCCACTGAAGCTTTCTTT.

This sequence joins TRBV7-9 and TRBJ1-2, with TRBD1 identical over 8 bases. Trimming cost V 3 bases and J 0 bases; bases outside gene matches: 9. Germline assignment: CDR1 SEHNR and CDR2 FQNEAQ (reference sequence). The CDR3 has 17 residues. This CDR3 reads CASSFADRGLSNYGYTF. The CDR3 DNA is TGTGCCAGCAGCTTTGCAGACAGGGGTTTATCTAACTATGGCTACACCTTC.

The chain carries TRBV5-1 and TRBJ1-2; a weak D match, TRBD1 (6 bases). CDR1 is SGHRS and CDR2 is YFSETQ in the germline V gene. V was shortened by 0 bases and J by 7 bases, with 25 bases between the two germline ends. The CDR3 loop spans 18 amino acids. Here the CDR3 reads CASSLEPGVVSRGGGYTF. CDR3 bases: TGCGCCAGCAGCTTGGAGCCAGGGGTGGTATCCCGCGGAGGTGGCTACACCTTC.

The chain is built from TRBV9 and TRBJ2-3; TRBD2 aligns across 12 bases. With 4 bases clipped from V and 0 bases from J, the junction kept 3 bases outside the gene matches. Per the germline V gene, CDR1 is SGDLS and CDR2 is YYNGEE. The CDR3 covers 16 residues. CDR3 DNA: TGTGCCAGCAGCTCGACTAGCGGGAGAAGCACAGATACGCAGTATTTT. It translates to CASSSTSGRSTDTQYF.